These 12 T cell receptor beta chains were sequenced from one sample in a study of technical replicates of blood from a few donors. Libraries were prepared by immunoSEQ multiplex PCR; TCRdb keeps only in-frame clonotypes and omits some of them. Altogether roughly 12,000 clones are present, approximately 79% being singletons, with the ten largest covering 14% to 15%. Material: PBMCs. The receptors originated from a human donor in good health.

V usage is TRBV5-8 and J usage is TRBJ2-5, with D maybe TRBD2 (6 bases). CDR3 length: 15 amino acids. Germline-derived CDR1 and CDR2 are SGHTS and YDEGEE. Trimming stripped 0 bases from V and 4 bases from J, with 13 bases between. The CDR3 DNA is TGTGCCAGCAGCTTGGCCTCGGGGGTTGGAGAGACCCAGTACTTC. It translates to CASSLASGVGETQYF. The full variable domain, with the rest looked up from reference TRBV5-8 and TRBJ2-5, is EAGVTQSPTHLIKTRGQQATLRCSPISGHTSVYWYQQALGLGLQFLLWYDEGEERNRGNFPPRFSGRQFPNYSSELNVNALELEDSALYLCASSLASGVGETQYFGPGTRLLVL.

The count of this clone is one. The V and J genes are TRBV6-5 and TRBJ1-1; 10 positions agree with TRBD1. Per germline, CDR1 MNHEY and CDR2 SVGAGI. This CDR3 has 15 residues. After removal of 5 bases from V and 4 bases from J, the junction contained 7 bases not matched to a gene. The CDR3 DNA reads as TGTGCCAGCAGTCCGACCCGGACAGGGGGCACTGAAGCTTTCTTT. It specifies CASSPTRTGGTEAFF.

The chain recombines TRBV27 with TRBJ2-7; 7 bases line up with TRBD1. In germline, CDR1 is MNHEY, CDR2 SMNVEV (reference sequence). V was clipped by 5 bases and J by 5 bases; unmatched bases: 12. The CDR3 is 15 amino acids. The CDR3 reads CASSIFRDSGHEQYF. The CDR3 nucleotides are TGTGCCAGCAGTATCTTCCGGGACAGCGGCCACGAGCAGTACTTC.

The rearrangement links TRBV18 to TRBJ2-6, with a weak D call TRBD1 (6 bases). The CDR3 extends over 15 amino acids. Between the trimmed V and J ends, which lost 5 bases and 0 bases, there was a span of 8 bases. The germline V gene encodes CDR1 KGHSH and CDR2 LQKENI. The CDR3 region is CASSGDISGANVLTF. CDR3 DNA: TGTGCCAGCTCAGGGGACATCTCTGGGGCCAACGTCCTGACTTTC.

This clone was seen a single time. The gene calls are TRBV6-1 and TRBJ1-1; weak D call: TRBD1 (5 bases). Germline CDR1 MNHNS, CDR2 SASEGT. The ends were cut back, 9 bases at V and 0 bases at J, with 17 bases in the middle. CDR3 length: 15 residues. The CDR3 sequence is CASQQPGGVNTEAFF. The CDR3 DNA is TGTGCCAGTCAACAGCCCGGGGGGGTGAACACTGAAGCTTTCTTT.

CDR3 DNA: TGTGCCAGTAGTATAGGAGTCCAGCCCCAGCATTTT. Amino acids: CASSIGVQPQHF. The chain has TRBV19 and TRBJ1-5; D not certain. V lost 1 base to trimming and J lost 7 bases, with 5 bases between them. This CDR3 is built from 12 residues. Germline V CDR1 and CDR2: LNHDA, SQIVND (reference sequence).

This chain connects TRBV9 to TRBJ2-7; perhaps TRBD1 as D (6 bases). The CDR3 spans 15 residues. Germline V gene sequence: CDR1 SGDLS, CDR2 YYNGEE. Trimming took off 3 bases at V and 2 bases at J, with 15 bases between the two ends. The CDR3: CASSAGWDTTYEQYF. DNA for the CDR3: TGTGCCAGCAGCGCAGGCTGGGACACTACCTACGAGCAGTACTTC.

The V call is TRBV7-9, the J call TRBJ1-2, with 11 bases matching TRBD1. The CDR3 sequence is 14 residues long. The germline V gene has CDR1 SEHNR and CDR2 FQNEAQ (reference sequence). V shed 6 bases, J shed 7 bases, and the junction held 7 bases outside the gene matches. CDR3 sequence: CASSNPGQGVGYTF. CDR3 nucleotide sequence: TGTGCCAGCAGTAATCCGGGACAGGGGGTTGGCTACACCTTC.

The rearrangement joins TRBV4-2 to TRBJ2-1; 12 positions match TRBD2. Unmatched junction bases numbered 5, after V lost 1 base and J lost 7 bases. Germline V gene sequence: CDR1 LGHNA, CDR2 YNFKEQ. This CDR3 is 16 amino acids long. CDR3 bases: TGTGCCAGCAGCCAAGGGACTAGCGGGGTGGTGAATGAGCAGTTCTTC. Translated, it gives CASSQGTSGVVNEQFF.

J is TRBJ1-2 and V is TRBV5-8, with 7 bases matching TRBD1. This CDR3 comprises 14 residues. Germline lookup yields CDR1 SGHTS and CDR2 YDEGEE. V shed 0 bases, J shed 1 base, and the junction held 0 bases outside the gene matches. CDR3 DNA: TGTGCCAGCAGCTTGGGGGACAGTAACTATGGCTACACCTTC. Protein: CASSLGDSNYGYTF.

This chain connects TRBV18 to TRBJ2-5; TRBD2 matches 8 bases. The CDR3 extends over 16 amino acids. CDR1 is KGHSH and CDR2 is LQKENI in the germline V gene. V lost 3 bases and J lost 0; bases outside the gene matches: 6. The chain's CDR3 is CASSPWSGRHQETQYF. The CDR3, as DNA: TGTGCCAGCTCACCGTGGAGCGGGAGACACCAAGAGACCCAGTACTTC.

The chain recombines TRBV19 with TRBJ2-1, with a possible D match to TRBD2 (6 bases). Germline values: CDR1 LNHDA, CDR2 SQIVND (reference sequence). CDR3 size: 14 residues. V was pared by 3 bases and J by 3 bases, with 9 bases between. This chain's CDR3 is CASSMGGRYNEQFF. Written as DNA, the CDR3 is TGTGCCAGTAGTATGGGGGGACGCTACAATGAGCAGTTCTTC.